These 27 T cell receptor beta chains came from one sample sequenced in a study of T cells in Graves' hyperthyroidism and ophthalmopathy. Authors of the study amplified TCR beta CDR3 regions from RNA transcripts. Using the HTBI primer set, a first-round RT-PCR was run on the TCR CDR3. From the multiplex PCR reads, TCRdb called clonotypes with MiXCR, one entry per CDR3 protein. The data contain approximately 520,000 distinct CDR3 sequences, 20% of them singletons. The sample consisted of blood. Receptors were obtained from a man younger than 35 with Graves' hyperthyroidism.

This clonotype came up a few times. CDR3 sequence: CSARPSWGEQYF. The DNA of the CDR3 is TGCAGTGCTAGACCCTCATGGGGCGAGCAGTACTTC. The V and J genes are TRBV20-1 and TRBJ2-7; D ambiguous. V lost 2 bases and J lost 6, with 11 bases in between. CDR1 is DFQATT, CDR2 SNEGSKA, per germline (reference sequence). The CDR3 totals 12 residues.

The chain couples TRBV28 to TRBJ1-5; D ambiguous. From germline, CDR1 is MDHEN and CDR2 SYDVKM. The CDR3 runs 13 residues. Trimming removed 8 bases from V and 6 bases from J, with 14 bases in between. The CDR3 coding sequence is TGTGCCAGCCTTTACGGTCGGGGTCAGCCCCAGCATTTT. Protein: CASLYGRGQPQHF.

This clonotype was counted at least ten times. The chain links TRBV5-1 to TRBJ1-2; D remains unclear. Germline V CDR1 and CDR2: SGHRS, YFSETQ. Trimming took off 1 base at V and 2 bases at J, with 6 bases between the two ends. CDR3 length: 13 residues. The CDR3, as DNA: TGCGCCAGCAGCTTGTCGGTGAACTATGGCTACACCTTC. This gives the protein CASSLSVNYGYTF. Based on the CDR3 plus reference TRBV5-1 and TRBJ1-2, the full variable domain is KAGVTQTPRYLIKTRGQQVTLSCSPISGHRSVSWYQQTPGQGLQFLFEYFSETQRNKGNFPGRFSGRQFSNSRSEMNVSTLELGDSALYLCASSLSVNYGYTFGSGTRLTVV.

This clonotype was picked up many times. The chain joins TRBV3-1 to TRBJ1-3; 7 bases match TRBD1. Per the germline V gene, CDR1 is LGHDT and CDR2 is YNNKEL (reference sequence). The CDR3 length is 15 residues. V was clipped by 4 bases and J by 0 bases; unmatched bases: 3. The CDR3 bases are TGTGCCAGCAGCCCCGGGACAGCCTCTGGAAACACCATATATTTT. It specifies CASSPGTASGNTIYF.

This clonotype has a count of ten or more. This chain uses TRBV18 with TRBJ1-2; D call uncertain. V lost 6 bases and J 0 bases, leaving 8 bases between the germline ends. This CDR3 has 13 amino acids. Looked up from germline, CDR1 is KGHSH and CDR2 is LQKENI. In DNA, the CDR3 is TGTGCCAGCTCCTCCGGAGCTAACTATGGCTACACCTTC. Translated, it gives CASSSGANYGYTF.

This clonotype appeared a few times. J is TRBJ1-1 and V is TRBV4-1, with a tentative D call TRBD1 (6 bases). V was clipped by 1 base and J by 8 bases, with 8 bases between them. The germline CDR1 and CDR2 sequences are MGHRA and YSYEKL. The CDR3 totals 12 residues. The CDR3 DNA reads TGCGCCAGCAGCCAAGTACAGGGAGAAGCTTTCTTT. This encodes CASSQVQGEAFF.

The chain joins TRBV19 to TRBJ2-2; the D gene is possibly TRBD2 (6 bases). The CDR3 covers 16 residues. Between the trimmed V and J ends, which lost 6 bases and 0 bases, there was a span of 14 bases. The germline V gene has CDR1 LNHDA and CDR2 SQIVND (reference sequence). The CDR3 region has the DNA TGTGCCAGTAGCTTGATAGCGGACTCGAACACCGGGGAGCTGTTTTTT. Residues: CASSLIADSNTGELFF.

The V gene is TRBV9, the J gene TRBJ2-7; a possible D gene is TRBD1 (5 bases). The CDR3 spans 16 residues. Germline V CDR1 and CDR2: SGDLS, YYNGEE. Between the trimmed V and J ends, which lost 0 bases and 6 bases, there was a span of 19 bases. The DNA for the CDR3 is TGTGCCAGCAGCGTAGACGGTGACAGACCCCTCGGCGAGCAGTACTTC. It yields the protein CASSVDGDRPLGEQYF.

This clonotype has ten or more counts. The V gene is TRBV28, the J gene TRBJ1-5, with D maybe TRBD1 (5 bases). Trimming removed 3 bases from V and 6 bases from J, with 15 bases in between. CDR3 size: 15 residues. Germline V CDR1 and CDR2: MDHEN, SYDVKM. The CDR3 nucleotides read TGTGCCAGCAGTTTGAGTGGCGGGGGAGGTCAGCCCCAGCATTTT. Translating gives CASSLSGGGGQPQHF.

This clonotype has a count of ten or more. CDR3 loop: CSVEGGDREYGYTF. In DNA, the CDR3 is TGCAGCGTCGAGGGGGGGGACAGGGAATATGGCTACACCTTC. This chain connects TRBV29-1 to TRBJ1-2, with 9 bases aligning to TRBD1. The V segment lost 6 bases and the J segment 5 bases; nucleotides outside the gene matches: 10. CDR3 length: 14 residues. Per the germline V gene, CDR1 is SQVTM and CDR2 is ANQGSEA.

This clonotype was detected a few times. The CDR3 is CASSLTIGYEQYF. The CDR3 nucleotides are TGTGCCAGTAGTCTCACGATTGGATACGAGCAGTACTTC. The V and J genes are TRBV19 and TRBJ2-7, with unresolved D. V lost 5 bases and J lost 4, with 12 bases in between. This CDR3 is built from 13 residues. In germline, CDR1 is LNHDA, CDR2 SQIVND (reference sequence).

The table lists this clonotype with many counts. V is TRBV6-2 or TRBV6-3 and J is TRBJ1-1; TRBD1 is a possible D gene (5 bases). The CDR3 contains 17 residues. Germline V lookup: CDR1 MNHEY, CDR2 SVGEGT. V lost 5 bases and J lost 1, with 20 bases in between. The CDR3 loop reads CASSPPRVGVGNTEAFF. The CDR3 nucleotides are TGTGCCAGCAGTCCCCCTAGAGTAGGGGTCGGGAACACTGAAGCTTTCTTT.

The chain carries TRBV12-3 or TRBV12-4 and TRBJ1-2, with D perhaps matching TRBD1 (6 bases). V was pared by 8 bases and J by 8 bases, with 15 bases between. The CDR3 contains 12 residues. The CDR3 region is CASAGGAQGYTF. Written as DNA, the CDR3 is TGTGCCAGCGCCGGGGGGGCGCAGGGCTACACCTTC.

This clonotype was found many times. The chain joins TRBV27 to TRBJ2-4; D not certain. Trimming took off 0 bases at V and 0 bases at J, with 12 bases between the two ends. CDR1 is MNHEY and CDR2 is SMNVEV in the germline V gene (reference sequence). CDR3 size: 17 residues. The CDR3 DNA sequence: TGTGCCAGCAGTTTATCGTTGAGAGAACTAGCCAAAAACATTCAGTACTTC. This gives the protein CASSLSLRELAKNIQYF.

The chain uses TRBV20-1 and TRBJ2-7, with 7 bases lining up with TRBD1. The CDR3 totals 14 residues. Germline V CDR1 and CDR2: DFQATT, SNEGSKA (reference sequence). The ends lost 2 bases at V and 5 bases at J; junction bases unmatched: 9. Here the CDR3 DNA reads TGCAGTGCTAGACAGGGGGAAAAAGTCCACGAGCAGTACTTC. Its protein is CSARQGEKVHEQYF.

The chain has TRBV4-1 and TRBJ1-2, with 7 bases lining up with TRBD1. The V gene end was trimmed by 1 base and the J gene end by 2 bases; junction bases not matched to a gene: 7. Per the germline V gene, CDR1 is MGHRA and CDR2 is YSYEKL. This CDR3 region has 16 residues. Here the CDR3 DNA reads TGCGCCAGCAGCCAAGCGTTGACAGGGTCCAACTATGGCTACACCTTC. Translated, it gives CASSQALTGSNYGYTF.

There are many counts of this clonotype. V and J are TRBV12-3 or TRBV12-4 and TRBJ2-7, with TRBD2 matching 12 bases. With 5 bases clipped from V and 7 bases from J, the junction kept 9 bases outside the gene matches. This CDR3 comprises 15 residues. CDR3 coding DNA: TGTGCCAGCAGTGTTACTAGCGGGGGGAGGGGTGAGCAGTACTTC. Its translation: CASSVTSGGRGEQYF.

This clonotype was observed a handful of times. The rearrangement links TRBV6-1 to TRBJ2-7; TRBD1 might be the D (6 bases). CDR1 MNHNS and CDR2 SASEGT come from the germline V gene. The CDR3 is 15 amino acids. Trimming stripped 6 bases from V and 5 bases from J, with 20 bases between. The CDR3 nucleotides read TGTGCCAGCAGCGGGGACACCTCGAGCTGGAACGAGCAGTACTTC. Translation: CASSGDTSSWNEQYF.

This clonotype was seen ten or more times. This chain links TRBV7-9 with TRBJ1-1; D unresolved. CDR1 is SEHNR, CDR2 FQNEAQ, per germline (reference sequence). V was cut by 7 bases and J by 0 bases, with 9 bases left in between. The CDR3 length is 13 residues. For the CDR3, the DNA is TGTGCCAGCACGGGTTACATGAACACTGAAGCTTTCTTT. It codes for CASTGYMNTEAFF.

In this sample, this clonotype turned up many times. This chain uses TRBV24-1 with TRBJ1-2; the match to TRBD1 covers 9 bases. Per the germline V gene, CDR1 is KGHDR and CDR2 is SFDVKD. The CDR3 sequence is 14 residues long. The trim removed 3 bases at V and 3 bases at J, leaving 1 base unmatched. The CDR3 reads CATSDRDRDYGYTF. The DNA for the CDR3 is TGTGCCACCAGTGATCGGGACAGGGACTATGGCTACACCTTC.

This clonotype has a handful of counts. V and J are TRBV10-3 and TRBJ1-2; TRBD1 agrees at 7 bases. The germline gives CDR1 ENHRY, CDR2 SYGVKD. The CDR3 is made up of 14 amino acids. Trimming took 4 bases from V and 8 from J; bases not matched to a gene: 10. The DNA for the CDR3 is TGTGCCATCAGTGGGACCACAGGGGCTGACGGCTACACCTTC. It yields the protein CAISGTTGADGYTF.

This clonotype occurred many times. The V call is TRBV28, the J call TRBJ1-1; no definite D call. Trimming pared 4 bases from V and 0 bases from J, leaving 12 bases between. From germline, CDR1 is MDHEN and CDR2 SYDVKM. CDR3 length: 15 amino acids. CDR3 amino acids: CASSSLGRLNTEAFF. CDR3 DNA sequence: TGTGCCAGCAGTTCTTTGGGCAGGCTGAACACTGAAGCTTTCTTT. The full variable domain, in which reference TRBV28 and TRBJ1-1 provide the parts outside the CDR3, is DVKVTQSSRYLVKRTGEKVFLECVQDMDHENMFWYRQDPGLGLRLIYFSYDVKMKEKGDIPEGYSVSREKKERFSLILESASTNQTSMYLCASSSLGRLNTEAFFGQGTRLTVV.

This sequence joins TRBV28 and TRBJ1-5; D may be TRBD1 (5 bases). Trimming removed 6 bases at V and 11 bases at J, with 20 bases between. Germline V CDR1 and CDR2: MDHEN, SYDVKM. The CDR3 consists of 14 residues. The CDR3 is CASRTPGRELTQHF. Here the CDR3 DNA reads TGTGCCAGCAGAACACCGGGGCGGGAACTGACCCAGCATTTT.

In its sample, this clonotype was seen a few times. This chain joins TRBV13 and TRBJ2-2, with D perhaps TRBD1 or TRBD2 (5 bases each). V was clipped by 7 bases and J by 1 base, with 13 bases between them. From germline, CDR1 is PRHDT and CDR2 FYEKMQ (reference sequence). This CDR3 is 15 amino acids long. CDR3 in amino acids: CASTQRGQNTGELFF. The CDR3 nucleotides read TGTGCCAGCACCCAACGGGGCCAGAACACCGGGGAGCTGTTTTTT.

This clonotype was observed at least ten times. The DNA for the CDR3 is TGTGCCAGCGGTAAAGGCAGGGGCGATGGCTACACCTTC. It encodes CASGKGRGDGYTF. The chain has TRBV7-9 and TRBJ1-2; D may be TRBD1 (6 bases). V was cut by 8 bases and J by 6 bases, with 16 bases left in between. The CDR3 consists of 13 residues. CDR1 is SEHNR and CDR2 is FQNEAQ in the germline V gene (reference sequence).

This clonotype showed up many times. V gene TRBV6-1 combines with J gene TRBJ1-5; perhaps TRBD1 as D (6 bases). The CDR3 is made up of 14 amino acids. V lost 4 bases to trimming and J lost 9 bases, with 16 bases between them. Germline V CDR1 and CDR2: MNHNS, SASEGT. CDR3 in amino acids: CASSVLRGTLPQHF. In DNA, the CDR3 is TGTGCCAGCAGTGTCCTGAGGGGGACCTTGCCCCAGCATTTT.

The chain links TRBV28 to TRBJ1-2; D is unresolved. The CDR3 is made up of 15 amino acids. Looked up from germline, CDR1 is MDHEN and CDR2 is SYDVKM. Trimming took off 0 bases at V and 4 bases at J, with 12 bases between the two ends. CDR3 sequence (DNA): TGTGCCAGCAGTTTATGGGTAGGCGGGCCCTATGGCTACACCTTC. It codes for CASSLWVGGPYGYTF.